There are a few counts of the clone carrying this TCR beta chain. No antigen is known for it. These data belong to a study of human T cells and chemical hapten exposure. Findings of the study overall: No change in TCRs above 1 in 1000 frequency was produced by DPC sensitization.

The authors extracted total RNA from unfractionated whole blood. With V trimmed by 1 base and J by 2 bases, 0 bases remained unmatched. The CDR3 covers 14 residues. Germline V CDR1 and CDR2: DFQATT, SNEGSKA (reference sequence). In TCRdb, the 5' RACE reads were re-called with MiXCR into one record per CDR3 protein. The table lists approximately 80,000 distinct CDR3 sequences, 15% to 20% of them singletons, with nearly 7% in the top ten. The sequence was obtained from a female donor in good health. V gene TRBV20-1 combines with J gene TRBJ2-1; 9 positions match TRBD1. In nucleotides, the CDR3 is TGCAGTGCTAGAGGGACAGGGGCCTACAATGAGCAGTTCTTC. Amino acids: CSARGTGAYNEQFF.